Described below is a single TCR beta chain sequence and its context. The data were produced by immunoSEQ multiplex PCR, yet TCRdb's version contains in-frame clones alone and is incomplete. The table records some 35,000 clones, 65% to 85% of them present only once. The data were taken from a study of PD-L1 blockade in urothelial cancer. The TCR originated in a man aged 55-75 years with urothelial cancer. The material sequenced was PBMCs, taken around atezolizumab (anti-PD-L1) treatment.

The CDR3 DNA reads TGTGCCAGCAGTGAACGCCTTTTGGGGGCGGAGAGAAAGAATTCACCCCTCCACTTT. It specifies CASSERLLGAERKNSPLHF. The rearrangement joins TRBV6-1 to TRBJ1-6; D may be TRBD1 (6 bases). CDR3 length: 19 residues. Germline values: CDR1 MNHNS, CDR2 SASEGT. The V end was cut by 2 bases, the J end by 7 bases, with 24 bases between.